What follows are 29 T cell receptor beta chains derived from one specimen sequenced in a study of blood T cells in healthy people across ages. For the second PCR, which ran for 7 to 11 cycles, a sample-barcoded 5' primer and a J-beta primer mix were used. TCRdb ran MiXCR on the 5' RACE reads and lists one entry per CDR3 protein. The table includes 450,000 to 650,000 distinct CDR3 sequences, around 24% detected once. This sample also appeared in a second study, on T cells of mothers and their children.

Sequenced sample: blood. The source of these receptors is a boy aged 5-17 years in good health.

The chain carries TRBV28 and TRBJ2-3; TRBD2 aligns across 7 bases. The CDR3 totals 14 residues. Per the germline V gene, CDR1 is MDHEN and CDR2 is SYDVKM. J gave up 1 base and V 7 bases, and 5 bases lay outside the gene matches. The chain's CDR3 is CASTTSRRTDTQYF. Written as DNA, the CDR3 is TGTGCCAGCACGACTAGCAGACGCACAGATACGCAGTATTTT.

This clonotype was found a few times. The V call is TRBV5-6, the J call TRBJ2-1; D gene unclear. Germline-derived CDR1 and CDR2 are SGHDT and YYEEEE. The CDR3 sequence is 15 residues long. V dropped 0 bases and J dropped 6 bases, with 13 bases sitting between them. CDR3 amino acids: CASSLEAGRGNEQFF. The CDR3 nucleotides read TGTGCCAGCAGCTTGGAGGCAGGTAGAGGCAATGAGCAGTTCTTC.

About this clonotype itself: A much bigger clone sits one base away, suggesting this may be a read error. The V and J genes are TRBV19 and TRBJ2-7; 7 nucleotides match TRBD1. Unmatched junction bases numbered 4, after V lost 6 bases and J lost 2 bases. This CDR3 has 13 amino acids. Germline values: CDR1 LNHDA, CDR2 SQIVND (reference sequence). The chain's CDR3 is CASRIDRAYEQYF. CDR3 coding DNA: TGTGCCAGTAGGATTGACAGGGCCTACGAGCAGTACTTC. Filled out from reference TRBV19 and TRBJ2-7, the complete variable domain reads DGGITQSPKYLFRKEGQNVTLSCEQNLNHDAMYWYRQDPGQGLRLIYYSQIVNDFQKGDIAEGYSVSREKKESFPLTVTSAQKNPTAFYLCASRIDRAYEQYFGPGTRLTVT.

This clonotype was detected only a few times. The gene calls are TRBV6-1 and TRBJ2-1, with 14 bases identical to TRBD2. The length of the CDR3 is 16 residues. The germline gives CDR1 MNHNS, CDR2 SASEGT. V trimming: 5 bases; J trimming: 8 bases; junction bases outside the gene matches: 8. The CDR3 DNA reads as TGTGCCAGCAGTCAGGGACTAGCGGGAGCCCCCGATGAGCAGTTCTTC. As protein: CASSQGLAGAPDEQFF.

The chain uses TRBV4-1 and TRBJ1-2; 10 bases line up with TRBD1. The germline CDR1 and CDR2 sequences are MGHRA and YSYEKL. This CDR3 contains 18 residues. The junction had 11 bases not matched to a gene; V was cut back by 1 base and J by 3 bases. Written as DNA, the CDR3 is TGCGCCAGCAGCCAAGCGAGGACAGGGGGAACTAGATACTATGGCTACACCTTC. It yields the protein CASSQARTGGTRYYGYTF.

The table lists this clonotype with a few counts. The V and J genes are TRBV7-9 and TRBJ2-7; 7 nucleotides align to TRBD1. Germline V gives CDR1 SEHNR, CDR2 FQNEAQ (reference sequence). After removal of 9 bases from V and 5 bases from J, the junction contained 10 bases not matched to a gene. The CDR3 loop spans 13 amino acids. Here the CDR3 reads CASQDGTVDEQYF. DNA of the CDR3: TGTGCCAGTCAAGATGGGACAGTAGACGAGCAGTACTTC.

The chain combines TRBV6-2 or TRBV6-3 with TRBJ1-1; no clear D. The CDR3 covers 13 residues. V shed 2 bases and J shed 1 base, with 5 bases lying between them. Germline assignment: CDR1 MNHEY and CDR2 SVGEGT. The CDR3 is CASSYLRNTEAFF. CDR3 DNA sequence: TGTGCCAGCAGTTACCTACGGAACACTGAAGCTTTCTTT.

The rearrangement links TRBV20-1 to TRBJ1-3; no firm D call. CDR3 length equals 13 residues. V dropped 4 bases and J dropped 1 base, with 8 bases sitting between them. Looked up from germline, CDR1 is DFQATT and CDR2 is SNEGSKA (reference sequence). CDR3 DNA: TGCAGTGCTATGCTGGGATCTGGAAACACCATATATTTT. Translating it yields CSAMLGSGNTIYF.

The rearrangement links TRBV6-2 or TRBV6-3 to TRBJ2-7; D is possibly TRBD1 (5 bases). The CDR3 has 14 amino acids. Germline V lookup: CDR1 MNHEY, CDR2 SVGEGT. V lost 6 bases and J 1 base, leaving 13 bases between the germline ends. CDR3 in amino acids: CASRLTTGSYEQYF. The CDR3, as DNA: TGTGCCAGCAGACTAACTACAGGTTCCTACGAGCAGTACTTC.

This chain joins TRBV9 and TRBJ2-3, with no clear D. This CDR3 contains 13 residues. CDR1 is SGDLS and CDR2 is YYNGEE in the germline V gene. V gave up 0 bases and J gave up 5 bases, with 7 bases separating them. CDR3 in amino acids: CASSVDSRDTQYF. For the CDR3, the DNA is TGTGCCAGCAGCGTAGACTCCCGAGATACGCAGTATTTT.

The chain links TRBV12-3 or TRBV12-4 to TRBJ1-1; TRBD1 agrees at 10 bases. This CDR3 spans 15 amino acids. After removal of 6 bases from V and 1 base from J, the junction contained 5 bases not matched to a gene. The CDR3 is CASSLWTGGNTEAFF. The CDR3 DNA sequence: TGTGCCAGCAGCCTCTGGACAGGGGGGAACACTGAAGCTTTCTTT.

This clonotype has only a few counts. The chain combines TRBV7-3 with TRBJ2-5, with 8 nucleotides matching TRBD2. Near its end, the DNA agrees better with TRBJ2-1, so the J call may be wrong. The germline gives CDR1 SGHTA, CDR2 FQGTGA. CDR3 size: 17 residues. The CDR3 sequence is CASSLYSGGASSNEQFF. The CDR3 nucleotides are TGTGCCAGCAGCTTATACTCGGGGGGGGCCTCCTCTAATGAGCAGTTCTTC.

The CDR3 coding sequence is TGTGCCTGGAGAAGGACGGCGGGGGACTATGGCTACACCTTC. Amino acid sequence: CAWRRTAGDYGYTF. This rearrangement joins TRBV30 to TRBJ1-2; possible D gene TRBD1, 5 bases. V lost 3 bases to trimming and J lost 3 bases, with 14 bases between them. The CDR3 has 14 residues. The germline gives CDR1 GTSNPN, CDR2 SVGIG (reference sequence). Full variable domain (missing parts from reference TRBV30 and TRBJ1-2): SQTIHQWPATLVQPVGSPLSLECTVEGTSNPNLYWYRQAAGRGLQLLFYSVGIGQISSEVPQNLSASRPQDRQFILSSKKLLLSDSGFYLCAWRRTAGDYGYTFGSGTRLTVV.

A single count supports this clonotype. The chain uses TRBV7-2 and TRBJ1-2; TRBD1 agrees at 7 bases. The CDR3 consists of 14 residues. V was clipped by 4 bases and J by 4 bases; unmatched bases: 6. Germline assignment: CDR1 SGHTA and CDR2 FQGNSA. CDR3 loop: CASSSTGRFYGYTF. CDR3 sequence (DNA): TGTGCCAGCAGCTCGACAGGGCGATTCTATGGCTACACCTTC. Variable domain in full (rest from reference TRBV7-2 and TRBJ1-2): GAGVSQSPSNKVTEKGKDVELRCDPISGHTALYWYRQSLGQGLEFLIYFQGNSAPDKSGLPSDRFSAERTGGSVSTLTIQRTQQEDSAVYLCASSSTGRFYGYTFGSGTRLTVV.

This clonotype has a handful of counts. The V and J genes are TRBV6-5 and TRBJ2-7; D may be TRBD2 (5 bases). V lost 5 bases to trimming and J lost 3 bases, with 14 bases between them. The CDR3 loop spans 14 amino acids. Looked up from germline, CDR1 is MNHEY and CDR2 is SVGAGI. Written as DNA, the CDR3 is TGTGCCAGCAGTAAGATCGGGGAACACTACGAGCAGTACTTC. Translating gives CASSKIGEHYEQYF.

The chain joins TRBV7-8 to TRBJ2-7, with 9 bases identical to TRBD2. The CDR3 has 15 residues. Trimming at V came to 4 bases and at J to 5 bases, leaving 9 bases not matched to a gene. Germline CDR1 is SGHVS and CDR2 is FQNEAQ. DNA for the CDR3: TGTGCCAGCAGCTCATTAGCGGGAGAGGGGGACGAGCAGTACTTC. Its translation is CASSSLAGEGDEQYF.

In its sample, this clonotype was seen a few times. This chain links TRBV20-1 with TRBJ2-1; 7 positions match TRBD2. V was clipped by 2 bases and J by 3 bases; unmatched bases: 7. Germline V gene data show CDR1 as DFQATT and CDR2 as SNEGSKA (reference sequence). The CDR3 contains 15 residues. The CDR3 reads CSARPVGGFYNEQFF. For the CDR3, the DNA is TGCAGTGCTAGACCCGTGGGGGGGTTCTACAATGAGCAGTTCTTC.

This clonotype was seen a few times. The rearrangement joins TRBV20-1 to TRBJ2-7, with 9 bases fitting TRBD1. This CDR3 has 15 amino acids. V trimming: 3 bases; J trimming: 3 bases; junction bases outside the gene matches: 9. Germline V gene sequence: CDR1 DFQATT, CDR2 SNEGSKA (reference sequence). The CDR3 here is CSARGGDRAFYEQYF. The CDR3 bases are TGCAGTGCTAGGGGAGGGGACAGGGCTTTCTACGAGCAGTACTTC.

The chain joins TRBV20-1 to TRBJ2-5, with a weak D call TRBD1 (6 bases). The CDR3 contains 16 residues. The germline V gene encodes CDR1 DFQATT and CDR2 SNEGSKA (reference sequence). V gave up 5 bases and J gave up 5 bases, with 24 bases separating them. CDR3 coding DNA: TGCAGTGCTCGCCCCCCGTTCGCAGGGGCAGGGGAGACCCAGTACTTC. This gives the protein CSARPPFAGAGETQYF.

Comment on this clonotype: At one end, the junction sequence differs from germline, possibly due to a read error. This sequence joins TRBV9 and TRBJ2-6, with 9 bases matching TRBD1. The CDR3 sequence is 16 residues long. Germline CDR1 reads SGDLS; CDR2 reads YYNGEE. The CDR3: CASSEGTGTGADVLTF. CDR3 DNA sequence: TGTGCCAGCAGCGAGGGGACAGGGACCGGGGCCGACGTCCTGACTTTC.

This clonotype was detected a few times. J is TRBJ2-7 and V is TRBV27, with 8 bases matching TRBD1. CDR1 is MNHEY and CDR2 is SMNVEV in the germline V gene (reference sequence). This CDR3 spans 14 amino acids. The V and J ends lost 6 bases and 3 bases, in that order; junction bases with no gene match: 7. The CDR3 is CASRIRGPSYEQYF. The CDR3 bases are TGTGCCAGCAGGATCAGGGGGCCTAGCTACGAGCAGTACTTC.

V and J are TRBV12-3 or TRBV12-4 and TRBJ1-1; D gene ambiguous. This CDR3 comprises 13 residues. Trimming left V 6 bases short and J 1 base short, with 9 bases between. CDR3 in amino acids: CASRDQANTEAFF. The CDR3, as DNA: TGTGCCAGCAGAGATCAGGCGAACACTGAAGCTTTCTTT.

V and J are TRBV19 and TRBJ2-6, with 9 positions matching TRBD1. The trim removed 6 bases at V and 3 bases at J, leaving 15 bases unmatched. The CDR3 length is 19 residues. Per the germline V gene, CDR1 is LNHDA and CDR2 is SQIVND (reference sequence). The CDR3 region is CASRRPGQGRKDGANVLTF. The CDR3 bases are TGTGCCAGTAGACGGCCTGGACAGGGGAGGAAGGATGGGGCCAACGTCCTGACTTTC.

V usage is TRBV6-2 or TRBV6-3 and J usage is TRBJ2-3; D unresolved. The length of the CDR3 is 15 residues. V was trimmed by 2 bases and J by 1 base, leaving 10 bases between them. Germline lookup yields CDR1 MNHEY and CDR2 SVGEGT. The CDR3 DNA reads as TGTGCCAGCAGTTACCTTTCTTCGGGCACAGATACGCAGTATTTT. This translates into CASSYLSSGTDTQYF.

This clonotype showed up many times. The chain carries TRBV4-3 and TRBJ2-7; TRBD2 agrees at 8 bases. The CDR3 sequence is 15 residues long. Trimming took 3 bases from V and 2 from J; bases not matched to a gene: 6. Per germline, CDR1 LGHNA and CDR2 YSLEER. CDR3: CASSQTAGGTYEQYF. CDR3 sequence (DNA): TGCGCCAGCAGCCAGACGGCGGGGGGCACCTACGAGCAGTACTTC.

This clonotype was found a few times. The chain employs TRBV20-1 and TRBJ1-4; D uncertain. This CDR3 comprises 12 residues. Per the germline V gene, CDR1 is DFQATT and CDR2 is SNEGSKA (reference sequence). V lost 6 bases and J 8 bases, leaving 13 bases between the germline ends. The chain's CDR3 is CSALRSGEKLFF. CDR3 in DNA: TGCAGTGCCCTCCGGAGTGGCGAAAAACTGTTTTTT.

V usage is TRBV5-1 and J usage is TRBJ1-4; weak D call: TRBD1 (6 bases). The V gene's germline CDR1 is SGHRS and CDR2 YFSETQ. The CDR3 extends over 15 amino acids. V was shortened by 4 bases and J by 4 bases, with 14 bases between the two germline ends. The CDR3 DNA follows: TGCGCCAGCAGCCCCCGGGGGCAGGTTAATGAAAAACTGTTTTTT. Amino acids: CASSPRGQVNEKLFF.

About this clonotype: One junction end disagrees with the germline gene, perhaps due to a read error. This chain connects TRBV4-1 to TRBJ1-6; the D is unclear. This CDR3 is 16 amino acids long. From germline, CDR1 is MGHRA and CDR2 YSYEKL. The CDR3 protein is CASSQEESWRNSALHF. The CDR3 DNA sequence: TGCGCCAGCAGCCAAGAAGAGTCTTGGAGGAATTCAGCCCTCCACTTT.

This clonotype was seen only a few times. CDR3 sequence (DNA): TGTGCCAGCAGCCAAGATCAAATAGCGGGGAGGAATAAAGATACGCAGTATTTT. Translating it yields CASSQDQIAGRNKDTQYF. This chain connects TRBV4-2 to TRBJ2-3, with 8 bases fitting TRBD2. CDR1 is LGHNA and CDR2 is YNFKEQ in the germline V gene. The CDR3 sequence is 18 residues long. The ends lost 0 bases at V and 5 bases at J; junction bases unmatched: 13.